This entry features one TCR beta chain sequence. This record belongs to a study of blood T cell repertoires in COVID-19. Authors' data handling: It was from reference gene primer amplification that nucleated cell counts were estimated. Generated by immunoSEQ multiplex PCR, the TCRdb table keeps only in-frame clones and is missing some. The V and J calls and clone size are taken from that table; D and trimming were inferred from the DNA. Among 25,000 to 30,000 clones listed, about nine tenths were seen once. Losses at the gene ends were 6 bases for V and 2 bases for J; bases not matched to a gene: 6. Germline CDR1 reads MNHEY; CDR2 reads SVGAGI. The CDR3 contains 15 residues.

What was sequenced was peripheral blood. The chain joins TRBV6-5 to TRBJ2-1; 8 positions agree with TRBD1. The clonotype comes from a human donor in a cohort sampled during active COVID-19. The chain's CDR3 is CASRLTGVAYNEQFF. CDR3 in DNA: TGTGCCAGCAGACTGACAGGGGTCGCCTACAATGAGCAGTTCTTC.